The entry below describes one T cell receptor beta chain. Antigen specificity is unknown. Sequenced by immunoSEQ multiplex PCR; TCRdb stores in-frame clones only, minus some. Of about 36,000 clones listed, approximately 80% were seen once; the top ten hold around 10%. This sample was taken from a study of OX40 agonist ivuxolimab in advanced cancers. As for the study in general: Those enrolled were 70% to 85% male, with a mean age of approximately 60 years and ages from about 20 to 79. General study results and limits: CD8+ T cells were the subset that, on average, had more expanded clones than CD4+.

The germline CDR1 and CDR2 sequences are LNHDA and SQIVND (reference sequence). V shed 6 bases and J shed 3 bases, with 14 bases lying between them. The CDR3 is made up of 14 amino acids. This TCR was sampled from an adult with an advanced solid tumor such as melanoma, head and neck, liver or kidney cancer. The material sequenced was CD4+ or CD8+ T cells sorted from blood, taken in a trial of the OX40 agonist ivuxolimab. This rearrangement joins TRBV19 to TRBJ1-1, with D possibly matching TRBD1 (5 bases). DNA for the CDR3: TGTGCCAGTAGACCTTGGGACCGGGACACTGAAGCTTTCTTT. As protein: CASRPWDRDTEAFF.